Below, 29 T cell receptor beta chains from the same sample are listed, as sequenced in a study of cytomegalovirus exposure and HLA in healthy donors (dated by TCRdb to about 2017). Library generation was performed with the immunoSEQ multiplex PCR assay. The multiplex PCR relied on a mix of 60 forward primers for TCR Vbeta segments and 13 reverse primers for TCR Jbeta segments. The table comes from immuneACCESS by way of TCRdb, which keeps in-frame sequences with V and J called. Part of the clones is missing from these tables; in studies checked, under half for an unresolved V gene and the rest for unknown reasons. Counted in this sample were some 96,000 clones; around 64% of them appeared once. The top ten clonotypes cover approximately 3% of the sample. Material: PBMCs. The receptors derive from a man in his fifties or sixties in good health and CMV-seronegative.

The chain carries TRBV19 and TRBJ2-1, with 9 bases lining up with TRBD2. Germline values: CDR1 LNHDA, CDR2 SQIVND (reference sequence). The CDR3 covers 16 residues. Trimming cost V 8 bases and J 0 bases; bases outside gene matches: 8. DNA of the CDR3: TGTGCCAGTTTATCAATAGCGGGGGCCTCCTACAATGAGCAGTTCTTC. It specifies CASLSIAGASYNEQFF. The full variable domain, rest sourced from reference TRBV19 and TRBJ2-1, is DGGITQSPKYLFRKEGQNVTLSCEQNLNHDAMYWYRQDPGQGLRLIYYSQIVNDFQKGDIAEGYSVSREKKESFPLTVTSAQKNPTAFYLCASLSIAGASYNEQFFGPGTRLTVL.

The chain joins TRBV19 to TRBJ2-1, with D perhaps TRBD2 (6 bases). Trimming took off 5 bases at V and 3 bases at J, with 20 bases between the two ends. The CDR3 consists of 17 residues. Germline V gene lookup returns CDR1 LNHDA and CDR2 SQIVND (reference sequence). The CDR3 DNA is TGTGCCAGTAGTCTCGCTGGTTCTAGCGCGATCTACAATGAGCAGTTCTTC. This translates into CASSLAGSSAIYNEQFF.

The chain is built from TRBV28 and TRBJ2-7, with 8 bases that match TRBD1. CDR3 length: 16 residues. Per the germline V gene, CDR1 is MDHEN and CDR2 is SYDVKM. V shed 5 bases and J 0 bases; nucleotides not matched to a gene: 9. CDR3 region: CASSQRTGYSSYEQYF. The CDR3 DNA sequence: TGTGCCAGCAGTCAACGGACAGGGTATAGCTCCTACGAGCAGTACTTC.

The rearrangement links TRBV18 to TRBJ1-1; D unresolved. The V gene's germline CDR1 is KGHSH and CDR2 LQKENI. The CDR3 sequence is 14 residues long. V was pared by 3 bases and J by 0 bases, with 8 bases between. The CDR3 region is CASSPTIMNTEAFF. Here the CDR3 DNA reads TGTGCCAGCTCACCTACAATCATGAACACTGAAGCTTTCTTT.

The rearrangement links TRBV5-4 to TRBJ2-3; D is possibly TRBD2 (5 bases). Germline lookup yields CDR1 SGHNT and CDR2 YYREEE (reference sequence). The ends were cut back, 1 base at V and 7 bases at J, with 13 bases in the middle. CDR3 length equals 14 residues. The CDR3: CASSLTDIANTQYF. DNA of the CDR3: TGTGCCAGCAGCTTGACCGACATAGCGAATACGCAGTATTTT.

DNA for the CDR3: TGTGCCAGCAGTTACTCGACAGGGGCGGACTCACCCCTCCACTTT. The encoded protein is CASSYSTGADSPLHF. The chain couples TRBV6-5 to TRBJ1-6, with 8 bases that match TRBD1. V was pared by 0 bases and J by 10 bases, with 5 bases of the junction left unmatched. Per the germline V gene, CDR1 is MNHEY and CDR2 is SVGAGI. The CDR3 runs to 15 residues.

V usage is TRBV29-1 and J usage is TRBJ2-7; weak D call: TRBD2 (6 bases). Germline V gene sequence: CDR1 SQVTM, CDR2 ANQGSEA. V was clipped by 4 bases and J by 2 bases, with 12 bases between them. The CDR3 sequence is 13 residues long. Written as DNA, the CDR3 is TGCAGCGTTGCGGGGGTATTGACCTACGAGCAGTACTTC. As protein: CSVAGVLTYEQYF.

The CDR3 sequence: CASSQGLNTEAFF. DNA for the CDR3: TGTGCCAGCAGTCAGGGTTTGAACACTGAAGCTTTCTTT. The V and J genes are TRBV2 and TRBJ1-1, with a tentative D call TRBD1 (5 bases). Germline V lookup: CDR1 SNHLY, CDR2 FYNNEI. This CDR3 region has 13 residues. Trimming took 5 bases from V and 0 from J, leaving 7 bases between them.

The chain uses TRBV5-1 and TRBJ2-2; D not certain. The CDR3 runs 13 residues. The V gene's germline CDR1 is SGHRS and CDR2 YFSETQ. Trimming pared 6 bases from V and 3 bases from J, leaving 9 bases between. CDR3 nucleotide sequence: TGCGCCAGCAAATTCGACTACACCGGGGAGCTGTTTTTT. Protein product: CASKFDYTGELFF.

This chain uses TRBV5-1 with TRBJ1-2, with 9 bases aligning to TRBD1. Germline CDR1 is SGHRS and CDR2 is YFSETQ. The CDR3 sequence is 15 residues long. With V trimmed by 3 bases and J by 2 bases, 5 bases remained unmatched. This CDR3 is CASSSSGQGNYGYTF. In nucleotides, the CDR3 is TGCGCCAGCAGCTCCAGTGGACAGGGGAACTATGGCTACACCTTC.

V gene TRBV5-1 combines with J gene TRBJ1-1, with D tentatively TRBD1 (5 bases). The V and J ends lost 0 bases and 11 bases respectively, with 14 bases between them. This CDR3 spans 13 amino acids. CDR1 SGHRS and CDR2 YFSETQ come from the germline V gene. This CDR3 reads CASSLEGADGAFF. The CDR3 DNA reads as TGCGCCAGCAGCTTGGAAGGGGCCGACGGGGCTTTCTTT.

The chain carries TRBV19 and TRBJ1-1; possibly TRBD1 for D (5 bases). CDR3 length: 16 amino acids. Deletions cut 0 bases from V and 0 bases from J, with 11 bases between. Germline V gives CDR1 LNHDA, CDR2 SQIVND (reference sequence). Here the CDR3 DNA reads TGTGCCAGTAGTATAGATCAGGGCAGGATGAACACTGAAGCTTTCTTT. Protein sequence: CASSIDQGRMNTEAFF.

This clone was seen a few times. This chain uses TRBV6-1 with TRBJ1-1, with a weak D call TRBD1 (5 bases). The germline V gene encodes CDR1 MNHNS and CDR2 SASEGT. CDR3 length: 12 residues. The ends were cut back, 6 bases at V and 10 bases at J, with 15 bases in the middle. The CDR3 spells CASSTPGSGAFF. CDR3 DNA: TGTGCCAGCAGCACCCCAGGGTCTGGAGCTTTCTTT.

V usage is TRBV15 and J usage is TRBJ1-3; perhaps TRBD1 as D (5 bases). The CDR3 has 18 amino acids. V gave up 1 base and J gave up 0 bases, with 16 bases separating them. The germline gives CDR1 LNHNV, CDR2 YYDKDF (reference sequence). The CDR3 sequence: CATSRVQAGASSGNTIYF. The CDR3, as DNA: TGTGCCACCAGCAGAGTTCAGGCTGGGGCGAGCTCTGGAAACACCATATATTTT.

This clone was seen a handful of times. The CDR3 DNA is TGTGCCTGGACGCGGCGGGAGAAGGATGAGCAGTTCTTC. Translating gives CAWTRREKDEQFF. V gene TRBV30 combines with J gene TRBJ2-1; 7 bases are shared with TRBD2. Per germline, CDR1 GTSNPN and CDR2 SVGIG (reference sequence). Losses at the gene ends were 4 bases for V and 8 bases for J; bases not matched to a gene: 8. This CDR3 region has 13 residues. Full variable domain (rest looked up from reference TRBV30 and TRBJ2-1): SQTIHQWPATLVQPVGSPLSLECTVEGTSNPNLYWYRQAAGRGLQLLFYSVGIGQISSEVPQNLSASRPQDRQFILSSKKLLLSDSGFYLCAWTRREKDEQFFGPGTRLTVL.

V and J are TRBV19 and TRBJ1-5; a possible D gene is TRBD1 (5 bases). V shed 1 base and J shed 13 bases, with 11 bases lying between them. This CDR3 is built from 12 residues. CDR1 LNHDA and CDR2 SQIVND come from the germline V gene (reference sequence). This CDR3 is CASSIGGLTQHF. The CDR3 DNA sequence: TGTGCCAGTAGTATAGGGGGACTTACGCAGCATTTT.

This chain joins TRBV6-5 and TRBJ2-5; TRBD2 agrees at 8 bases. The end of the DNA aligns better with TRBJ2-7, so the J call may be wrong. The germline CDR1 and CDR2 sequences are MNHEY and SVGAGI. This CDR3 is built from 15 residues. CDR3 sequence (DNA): TGTGCCACCACGGGGGGGGAGGGTCCTCGCTACGAGCAGTACTTC. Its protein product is CATTGGEGPRYEQYF.

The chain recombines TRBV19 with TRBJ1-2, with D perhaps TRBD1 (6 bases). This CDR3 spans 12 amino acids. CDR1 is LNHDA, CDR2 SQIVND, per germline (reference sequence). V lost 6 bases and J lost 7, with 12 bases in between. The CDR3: CASRNTGSGYTF. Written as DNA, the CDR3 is TGTGCCAGTAGAAACACAGGGTCTGGCTACACCTTC.

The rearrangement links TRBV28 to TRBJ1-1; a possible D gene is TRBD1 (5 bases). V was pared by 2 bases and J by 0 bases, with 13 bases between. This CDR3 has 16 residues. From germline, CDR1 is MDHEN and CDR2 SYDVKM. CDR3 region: CASSLRGGALNTEAFF. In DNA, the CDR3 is TGTGCCAGCAGTTTAAGGGGCGGGGCCTTGAACACTGAAGCTTTCTTT.

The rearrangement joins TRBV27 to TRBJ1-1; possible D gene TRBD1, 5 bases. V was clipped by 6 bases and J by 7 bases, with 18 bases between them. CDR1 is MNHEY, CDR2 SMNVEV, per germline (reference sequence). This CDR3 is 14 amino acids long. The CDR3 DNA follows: TGTGCCAGCAGCGCTTATGACAGAGCTGGTGAAGCTTTCTTT. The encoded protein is CASSAYDRAGEAFF.

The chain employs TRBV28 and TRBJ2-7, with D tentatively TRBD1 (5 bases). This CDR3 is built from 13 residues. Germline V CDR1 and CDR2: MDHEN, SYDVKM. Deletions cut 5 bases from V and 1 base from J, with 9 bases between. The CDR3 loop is CASSVTESYEQYF. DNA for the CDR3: TGTGCCAGCAGTGTGACAGAGTCCTACGAGCAGTACTTC.

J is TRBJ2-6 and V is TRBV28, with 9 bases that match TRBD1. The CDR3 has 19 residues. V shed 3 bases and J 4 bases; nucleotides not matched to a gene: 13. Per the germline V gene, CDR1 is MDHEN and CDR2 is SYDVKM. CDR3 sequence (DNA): TGTGCCAGCAGTTTCCGAACGAGGGGACAGGGCCTGGGGGCCAACGTCCTGACTTTC. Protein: CASSFRTRGQGLGANVLTF.

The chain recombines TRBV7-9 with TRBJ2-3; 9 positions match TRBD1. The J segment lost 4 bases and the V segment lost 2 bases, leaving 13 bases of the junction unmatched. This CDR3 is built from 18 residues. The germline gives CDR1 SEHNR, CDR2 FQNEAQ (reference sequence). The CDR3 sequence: CASSLYGSKQGAADTQYF. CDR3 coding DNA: TGTGCCAGCAGCTTATACGGGTCTAAACAGGGGGCGGCAGATACGCAGTATTTT. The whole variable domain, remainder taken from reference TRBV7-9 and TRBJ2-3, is DTGVSQNPRHKITKRGQNVTFRCDPISEHNRLYWYRQTLGQGPEFLTYFQNEAQLEKSRLLSDRFSAERPKGSFSTLEIQRTEQGDSAMYLCASSLYGSKQGAADTQYFGPGTRLTVL.

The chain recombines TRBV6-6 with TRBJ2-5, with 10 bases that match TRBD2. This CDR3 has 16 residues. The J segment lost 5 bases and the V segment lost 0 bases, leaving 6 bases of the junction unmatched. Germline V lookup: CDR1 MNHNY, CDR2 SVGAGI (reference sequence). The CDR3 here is CASSYSISSGRETQYF. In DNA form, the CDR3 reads TGTGCCAGCAGTTACTCGATTAGTAGCGGGAGGGAGACCCAGTACTTC.

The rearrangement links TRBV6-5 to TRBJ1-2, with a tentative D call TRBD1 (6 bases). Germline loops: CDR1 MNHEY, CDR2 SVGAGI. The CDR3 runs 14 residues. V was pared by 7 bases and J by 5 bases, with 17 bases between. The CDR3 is CASTGTMGQYGYTF. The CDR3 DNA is TGTGCCAGCACGGGGACGATGGGACAATATGGCTACACCTTC.

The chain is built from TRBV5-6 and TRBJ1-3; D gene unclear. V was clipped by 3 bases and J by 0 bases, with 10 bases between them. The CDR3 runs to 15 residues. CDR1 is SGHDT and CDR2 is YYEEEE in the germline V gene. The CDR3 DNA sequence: TGTGCCAGCAGCTCGCAACAGTTCTCTGGAAACACCATATATTTT. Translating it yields CASSSQQFSGNTIYF.

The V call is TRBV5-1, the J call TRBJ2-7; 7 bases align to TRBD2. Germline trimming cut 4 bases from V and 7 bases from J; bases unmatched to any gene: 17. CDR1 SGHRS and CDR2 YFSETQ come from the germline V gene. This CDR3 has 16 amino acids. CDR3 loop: CASSRDRDYYSGEQYF. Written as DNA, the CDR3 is TGCGCCAGCAGCCGCGACCGGGACTATTATTCGGGGGAGCAGTACTTC.

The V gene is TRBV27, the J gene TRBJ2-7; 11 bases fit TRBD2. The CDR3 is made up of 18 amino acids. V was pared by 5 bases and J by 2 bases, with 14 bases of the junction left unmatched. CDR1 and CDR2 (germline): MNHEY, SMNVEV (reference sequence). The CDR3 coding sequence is TGTGCCAGCAGTCCTTTTCTCACGACTAGCGGGGAAACCTACGAGCAGTACTTC. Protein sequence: CASSPFLTTSGETYEQYF.

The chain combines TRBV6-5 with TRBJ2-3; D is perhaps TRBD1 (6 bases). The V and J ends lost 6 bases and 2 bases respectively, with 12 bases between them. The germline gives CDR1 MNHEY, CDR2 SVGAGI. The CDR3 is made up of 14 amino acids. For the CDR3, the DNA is TGTGCCAGCAGACCAAGGGGGTTCACAGATACGCAGTATTTT. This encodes CASRPRGFTDTQYF.